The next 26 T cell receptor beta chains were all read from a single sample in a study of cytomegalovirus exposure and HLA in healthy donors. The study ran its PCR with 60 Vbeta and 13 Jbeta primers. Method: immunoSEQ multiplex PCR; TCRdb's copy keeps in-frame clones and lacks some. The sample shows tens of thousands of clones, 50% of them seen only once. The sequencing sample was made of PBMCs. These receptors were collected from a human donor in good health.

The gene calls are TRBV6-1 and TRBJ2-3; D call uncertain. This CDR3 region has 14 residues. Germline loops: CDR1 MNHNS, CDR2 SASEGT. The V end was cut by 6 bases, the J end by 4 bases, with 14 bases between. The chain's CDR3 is CASSPPTSSDTQYF. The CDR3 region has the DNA TGTGCCAGCAGCCCACCGACAAGTTCAGATACGCAGTATTTT.

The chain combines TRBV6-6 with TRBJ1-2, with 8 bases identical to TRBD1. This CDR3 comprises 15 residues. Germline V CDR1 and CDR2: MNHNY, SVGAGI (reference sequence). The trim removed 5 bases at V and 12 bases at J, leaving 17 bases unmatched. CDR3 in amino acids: CASSTTGTGAGRNTF. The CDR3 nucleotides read TGTGCCAGCAGTACAACTGGGACAGGAGCTGGGAGGAACACCTTC.

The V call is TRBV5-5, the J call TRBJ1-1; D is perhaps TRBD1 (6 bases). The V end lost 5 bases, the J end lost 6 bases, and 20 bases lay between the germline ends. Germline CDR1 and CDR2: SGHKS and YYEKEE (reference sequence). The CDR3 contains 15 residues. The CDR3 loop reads CASRPITGLRAEAFF. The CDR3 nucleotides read TGTGCCAGCAGACCTATAACAGGGCTTAGGGCTGAAGCTTTCTTT. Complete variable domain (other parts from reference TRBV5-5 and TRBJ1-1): DAGVTQSPTHLIKTRGQQVTLRCSPISGHKSVSWYQQVLGQGPQFIFQYYEKEERGRGNFPDRFSARQFPNYSSELNVNALLLGDSALYLCASRPITGLRAEAFFGQGTRLTVV.

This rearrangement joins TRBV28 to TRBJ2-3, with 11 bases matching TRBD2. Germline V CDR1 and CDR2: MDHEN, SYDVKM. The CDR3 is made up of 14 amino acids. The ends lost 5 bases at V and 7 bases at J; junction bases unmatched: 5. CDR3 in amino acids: CASSLGTSGNTQYF. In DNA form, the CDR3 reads TGTGCCAGCAGTCTAGGGACTAGCGGCAATACGCAGTATTTT.

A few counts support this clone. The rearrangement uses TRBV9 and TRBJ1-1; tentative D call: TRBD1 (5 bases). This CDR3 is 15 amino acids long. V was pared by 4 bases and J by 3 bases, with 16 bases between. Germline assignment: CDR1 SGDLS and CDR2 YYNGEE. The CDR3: CASSPFDSDYTEAFF. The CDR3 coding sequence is TGTGCCAGCAGCCCGTTTGACAGTGACTACACTGAAGCTTTCTTT.

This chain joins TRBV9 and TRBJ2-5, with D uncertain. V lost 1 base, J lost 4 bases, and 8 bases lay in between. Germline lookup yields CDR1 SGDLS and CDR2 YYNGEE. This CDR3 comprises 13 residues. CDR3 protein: CASSVTGRETQYF. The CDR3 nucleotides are TGTGCCAGCAGCGTAACTGGGCGAGAGACCCAGTACTTC.

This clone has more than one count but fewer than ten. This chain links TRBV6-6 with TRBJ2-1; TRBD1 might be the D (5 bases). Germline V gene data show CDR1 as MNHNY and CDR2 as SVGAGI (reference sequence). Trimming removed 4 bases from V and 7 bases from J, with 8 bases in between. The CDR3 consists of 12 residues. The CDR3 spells CASSFKGNEQFF. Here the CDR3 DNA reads TGTGCCAGCAGTTTTAAGGGGAATGAGCAGTTCTTC.

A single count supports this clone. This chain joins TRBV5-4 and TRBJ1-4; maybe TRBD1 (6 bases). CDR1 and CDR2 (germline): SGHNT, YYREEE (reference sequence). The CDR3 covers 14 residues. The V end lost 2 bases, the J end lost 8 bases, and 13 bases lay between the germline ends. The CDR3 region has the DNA TGTGCCAGCAGCTTTGGACAGAGAAGCGAAAAACTGTTTTTT. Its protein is CASSFGQRSEKLFF.

For the CDR3, the DNA is TGTGCCAGCTCACCTCCGGGACTCAAGGAGGGTGGCTACACCTTC. Translating gives CASSPPGLKEGGYTF. The V and J genes are TRBV18 and TRBJ1-2; D is perhaps TRBD1 (5 bases). V lost 3 bases to trimming and J lost 7 bases, with 18 bases between them. Per germline, CDR1 KGHSH and CDR2 LQKENI. CDR3 length: 15 residues.

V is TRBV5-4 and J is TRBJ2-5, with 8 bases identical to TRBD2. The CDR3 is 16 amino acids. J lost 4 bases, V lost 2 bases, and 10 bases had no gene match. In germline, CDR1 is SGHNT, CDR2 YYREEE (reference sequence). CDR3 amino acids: CASSFGAGGGGETQYF. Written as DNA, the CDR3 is TGTGCCAGCAGCTTTGGTGCGGGGGGCGGTGGAGAGACCCAGTACTTC.

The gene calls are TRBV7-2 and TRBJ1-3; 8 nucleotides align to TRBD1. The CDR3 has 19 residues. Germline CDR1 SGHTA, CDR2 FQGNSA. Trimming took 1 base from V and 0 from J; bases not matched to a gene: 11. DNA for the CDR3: TGTGCCAGCAGCTTAGTCAGGGCAGGGGGCTCCATCTCTGGAAACACCATATATTTT. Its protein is CASSLVRAGGSISGNTIYF.

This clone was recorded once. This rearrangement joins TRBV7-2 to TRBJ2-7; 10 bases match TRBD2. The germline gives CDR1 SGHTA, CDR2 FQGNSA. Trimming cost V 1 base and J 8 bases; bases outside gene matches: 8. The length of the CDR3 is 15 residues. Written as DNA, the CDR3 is TGTGCCAGCAGCTTAGAGCCTAGCGGGGGTGATAAGCAGTACTTC. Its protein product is CASSLEPSGGDKQYF. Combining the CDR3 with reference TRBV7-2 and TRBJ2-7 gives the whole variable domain GAGVSQSPSNKVTEKGKDVELRCDPISGHTALYWYRQSLGQGLEFLIYFQGNSAPDKSGLPSDRFSAERTGGSVSTLTIQRTQQEDSAVYLCASSLEPSGGDKQYFGPGTRLTVT.

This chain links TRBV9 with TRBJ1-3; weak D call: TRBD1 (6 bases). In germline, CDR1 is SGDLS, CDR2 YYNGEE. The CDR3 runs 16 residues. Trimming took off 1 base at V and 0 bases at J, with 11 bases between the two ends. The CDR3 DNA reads TGTGCCAGCAGCGTAAGCCAGGGGCTCTCTGGAAACACCATATATTTT. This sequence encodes CASSVSQGLSGNTIYF.

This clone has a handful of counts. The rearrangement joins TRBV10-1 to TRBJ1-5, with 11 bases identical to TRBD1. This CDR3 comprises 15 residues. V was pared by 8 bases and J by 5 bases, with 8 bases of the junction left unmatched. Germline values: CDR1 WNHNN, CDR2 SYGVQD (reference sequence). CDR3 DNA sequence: TGCGCCAGCGGAGGGACAGGGGGAGTCGATCAGCCCCAGCATTTT. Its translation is CASGGTGGVDQPQHF.

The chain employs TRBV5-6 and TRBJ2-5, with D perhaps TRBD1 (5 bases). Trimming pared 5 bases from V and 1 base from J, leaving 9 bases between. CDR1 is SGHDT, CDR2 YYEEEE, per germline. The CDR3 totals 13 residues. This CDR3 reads CASRQVFQETQYF. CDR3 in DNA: TGTGCCAGCAGACAGGTGTTCCAAGAGACCCAGTACTTC.

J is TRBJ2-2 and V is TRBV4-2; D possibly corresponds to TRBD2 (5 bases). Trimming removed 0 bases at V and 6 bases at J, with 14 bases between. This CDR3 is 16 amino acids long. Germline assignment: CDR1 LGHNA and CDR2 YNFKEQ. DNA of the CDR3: TGTGCCAGCAGCCAAGAGGCCCAGCGGCTGGCCGGGGAGCTGTTTTTT. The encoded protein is CASSQEAQRLAGELFF.

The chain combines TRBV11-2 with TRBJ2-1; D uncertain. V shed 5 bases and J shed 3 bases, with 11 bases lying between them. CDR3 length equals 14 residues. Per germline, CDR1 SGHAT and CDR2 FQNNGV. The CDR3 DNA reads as TGTGCCAGCAGCCGTAGTCTAGGCTACAATGAGCAGTTCTTC. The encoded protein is CASSRSLGYNEQFF.

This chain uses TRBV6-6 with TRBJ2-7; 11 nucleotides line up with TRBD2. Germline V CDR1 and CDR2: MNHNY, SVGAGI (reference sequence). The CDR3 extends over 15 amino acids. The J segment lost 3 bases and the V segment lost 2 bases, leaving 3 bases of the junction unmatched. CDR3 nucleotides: TGTGCCAGCAGTTACCGTCTAGCGGGGGGCTACGAGCAGTACTTC. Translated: CASSYRLAGGYEQYF.

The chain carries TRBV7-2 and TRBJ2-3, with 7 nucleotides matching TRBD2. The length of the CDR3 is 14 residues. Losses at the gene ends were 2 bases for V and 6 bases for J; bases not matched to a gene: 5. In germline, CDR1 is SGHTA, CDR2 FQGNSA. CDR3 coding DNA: TGTGCCAGCAGCTTAATGGGGGGGTCGGATACGCAGTATTTT. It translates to CASSLMGGSDTQYF.

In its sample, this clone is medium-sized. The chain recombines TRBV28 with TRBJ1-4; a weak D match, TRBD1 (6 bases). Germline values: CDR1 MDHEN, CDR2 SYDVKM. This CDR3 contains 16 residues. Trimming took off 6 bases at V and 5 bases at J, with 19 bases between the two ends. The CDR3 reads CASRTTGSIKNEKLFF. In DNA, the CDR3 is TGTGCCAGCAGAACAACAGGGTCGATAAAAAATGAAAAACTGTTTTTT.

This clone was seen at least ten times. The chain's CDR3 is CASSRSGEYEQYF. CDR3 coding DNA: TGTGCCAGCAGTCGTAGCGGGGAGTACGAGCAGTACTTC. This rearrangement joins TRBV6-6 to TRBJ2-7, with 8 nucleotides matching TRBD2. The CDR3 runs 13 residues. Germline lookup yields CDR1 MNHNY and CDR2 SVGAGI (reference sequence). With V trimmed by 5 bases and J by 4 bases, 4 bases remained unmatched.

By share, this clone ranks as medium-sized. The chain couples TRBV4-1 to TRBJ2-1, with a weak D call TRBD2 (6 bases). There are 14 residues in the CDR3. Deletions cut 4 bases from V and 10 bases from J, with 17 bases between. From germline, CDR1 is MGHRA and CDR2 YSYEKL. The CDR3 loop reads CASSPEASGREQFF. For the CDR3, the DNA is TGCGCCAGCAGCCCAGAGGCGAGCGGGCGCGAGCAGTTCTTC.

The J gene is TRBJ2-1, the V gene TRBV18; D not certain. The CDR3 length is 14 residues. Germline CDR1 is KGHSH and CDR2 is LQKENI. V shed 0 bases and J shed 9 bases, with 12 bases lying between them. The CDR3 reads CASSPPIGLGEQFF. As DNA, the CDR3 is TGTGCCAGCTCACCACCTATCGGGTTGGGTGAGCAGTTCTTC.

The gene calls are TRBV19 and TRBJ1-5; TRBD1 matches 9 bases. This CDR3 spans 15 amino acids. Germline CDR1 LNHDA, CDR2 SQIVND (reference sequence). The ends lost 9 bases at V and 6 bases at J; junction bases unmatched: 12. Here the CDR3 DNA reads TGTGCCAGCAATACTCCGGGACAGGGCAGTCAGCCCCAGCATTTT. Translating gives CASNTPGQGSQPQHF.

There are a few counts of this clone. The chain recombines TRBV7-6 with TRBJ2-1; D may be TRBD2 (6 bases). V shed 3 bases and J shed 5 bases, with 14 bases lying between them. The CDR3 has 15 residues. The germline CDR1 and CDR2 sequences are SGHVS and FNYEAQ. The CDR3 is CASSLTTRSDNEQFF. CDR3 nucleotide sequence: TGTGCCAGCAGCTTGACGACTAGGAGCGACAATGAGCAGTTCTTC.

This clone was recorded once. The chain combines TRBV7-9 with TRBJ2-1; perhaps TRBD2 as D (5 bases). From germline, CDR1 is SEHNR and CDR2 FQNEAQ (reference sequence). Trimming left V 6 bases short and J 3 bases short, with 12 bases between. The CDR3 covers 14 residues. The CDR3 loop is CASREDRNYNEQFF. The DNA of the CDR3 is TGTGCCAGCAGGGAGGACCGGAACTACAATGAGCAGTTCTTC.